This entry describes one TCR beta chain. The sample is drawn from a study of identical twins. Template switching created a universal primer site, and the cDNA included unique molecular identifiers. TCRdb re-derived calls from the 5' RACE reads in MiXCR, one entry per CDR3 protein. The repertoire holds 250,000 or so distinct CDR3 sequences, with about 7% as singletons. The CDR3 loop spans 15 amino acids. V was shortened by 1 base and J by 0 bases, with 7 bases between the two germline ends. Germline V gene sequence: CDR1 SEHNR, CDR2 FQNEAQ (reference sequence). These same data were also listed under a study on yellow fever vaccine responses in identical twins.

This TCR was sampled from a woman between 18 and 30 years old in good health. The chain employs TRBV7-9 and TRBJ1-3; D gene ambiguous. Sequences were obtained from memory (CD45RO+) T cells sorted from blood. CDR3 residues: CASSLDGNSGNTIYF. The DNA for the CDR3 is TGTGCCAGCAGCTTAGACGGTAACTCTGGAAACACCATATATTTT.